This T cell receptor beta chain was identified in a study of blood T cell repertoires in COVID-19. For the study at large: Acute and convalescent COVID-19 samples came from the United States, Italy and Spain.

V dropped 1 base and J dropped 7 bases, with 16 bases sitting between them. The CDR3 sequence is 16 residues long. Germline CDR1 reads LGHDT; CDR2 reads YNNKEL (reference sequence). How the authors handled the data: How many nucleated cells were present was estimated from reference gene primer amplification. Profiled with immunoSEQ multiplex PCR; TCRdb holds only in-frame clones, not every one. V and J calls and clone size come straight from that table; D and trimming were deduced from the DNA. Seen here are roughly 74,000 clones, around nine tenths observed once, and the top ten hold more than 2.5%. This clone came up once.

The sample consisted of peripheral blood. This clonotype was sampled from a man aged 65 to 79 with active or convalescent COVID-19. The chain carries TRBV3-1 (or the pseudogene TRBV3-2) and TRBJ1-4; D might be TRBD1 (6 bases). The DNA of the CDR3 is TGTGCCAGCAGCCAAGTATTCGGGGGGGCCGGTGAAAAACTGTTTTTT. Its protein is CASSQVFGGAGEKLFF.